This TCR beta chain was sequenced for a study of shared clonotypes between healthy human individuals. Deletions cut 7 bases from V and 2 bases from J, with 15 bases between. The CDR3 runs to 14 residues. Per the germline V gene, CDR1 is MNHNS and CDR2 is SASEGT. The table came from immunoSEQ multiplex PCR; TCRdb's copy has only in-frame clones and leaves some out. The table records more than 2,000,000 clones, roughly nine tenths of them present only once. Study results and limitations: Shared clonotypes across all four donors exceeded non-shared ones in generation probability.

This clone has a single count. Antigen specificity is unknown. The receptor was isolated from a man aged 18 to 29 in good health. Sequenced sample: naive CD4+ T cells sorted from blood. Subset meaning: CD45RA+ positively selected. This chain uses TRBV6-1 with TRBJ2-7, with a tentative D call TRBD1 (5 bases). CDR3 protein: CASTQFRVPYEQYF. The CDR3 region has the DNA TGTGCCAGCACCCAGTTCAGGGTACCCTACGAGCAGTACTTC.